The entry that follows covers one T cell receptor beta chain sequence. A single base separates this from a much larger clone, so it may be a read error. CDR1 and CDR2 (germline): SEHNR, FQNEAQ (reference sequence). The CDR3 is 15 residues long. This record comes from a study of T cells in Graves' hyperthyroidism and ophthalmopathy. Amplified TCR beta CDR3 regions derived from RNA transcripts. Researchers ran a first-round RT-PCR on the TCR CDR3 using the HTBI primer set. TCRdb redid the calling of the multiplex PCR reads with MiXCR, one entry per CDR3 protein. The profile covers around 660,000 distinct CDR3 sequences, with 45% appearing a single time and 7% to 7.5% taken by the ten largest. Every diagnosis used clinical symptoms, serum thyroxine and TRAb, thyroid ultrasound and orbital computed tomography.

This chain joins TRBV7-9 and TRBJ2-5; D is unresolved. The sample was peripheral blood or thyroid tissue (not recorded which). This receptor was identified in an adult man with Graves' disease, either hyperthyroidism or ophthalmopathy (not recorded which). This chain's CDR3 is CVSSPPGGQEETQYF. In nucleotides, the CDR3 is TGTGTCAGCAGCCCGCCAGGTGGTCAGGAAGAGACCCAGTACTTC. Based on the CDR3 plus reference TRBV7-9 and TRBJ2-5, the full variable domain is DTGVSQNPRHKITKRGQNVTFRCDPISEHNRLYWYRQTLGQGPEFLTYFQNEAQLEKSRLLSDRFSAERPKGSFSTLEIQRTEQGDSAMYLCVSSPPGGQEETQYFGPGTRLLVL.